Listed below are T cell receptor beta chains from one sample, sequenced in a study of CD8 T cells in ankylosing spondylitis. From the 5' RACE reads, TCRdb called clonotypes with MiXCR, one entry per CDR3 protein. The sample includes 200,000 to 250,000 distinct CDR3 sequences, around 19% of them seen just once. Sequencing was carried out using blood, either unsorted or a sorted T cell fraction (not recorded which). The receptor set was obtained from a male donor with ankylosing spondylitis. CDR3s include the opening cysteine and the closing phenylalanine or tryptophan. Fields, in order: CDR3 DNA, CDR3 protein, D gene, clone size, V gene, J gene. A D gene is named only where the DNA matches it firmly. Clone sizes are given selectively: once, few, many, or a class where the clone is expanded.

TGCGCCAGCAGTGAGTTTAGGGGCAGTACCGGGGAGCTGTTTTTT	CASSEFRGSTGELFF	NA	NA	TRBV10-2	TRBJ2-2
TGCGCCAGCAGCCAAGTGGGACAGGGGGTGGACGATGAGCAGTTCTTC	CASSQVGQGVDDEQFF	TRBD1	few	TRBV4-1	TRBJ2-1
TGTGCCAGCAGCCCCCAGGGGACCCAAGATACGCAGTATTTT	CASSPQGTQDTQYF	NA	few	TRBV7-9	TRBJ2-3
TGTGCCACCAGGAGCTCAAGAGGGACACCGAACACTGAAGCTTTCTTT	CATRSSRGTPNTEAFF	NA	many	TRBV15	TRBJ1-1
TGCAGTGCTAGAGAGGTGACTAGTAACGAGCAGTACTTC	CSAREVTSNEQYF	NA	NA	TRBV20-1	TRBJ2-7
TGTGCCATCAGTGTGAGGGGTACTGAAGCTTTCTTT	CAISVRGTEAFF	NA	few	TRBV10-3	TRBJ1-1
TGTGCCAGCAGTTTCGGTATCTCCTACAATGAGCAGTTCTTC	CASSFGISYNEQFF	NA	NA	TRBV27	TRBJ2-1
TGTGCCTGGAGTGCAGGATACGAGCAGTACTTC	CAWSAGYEQYF	NA	NA	TRBV30	TRBJ2-7
TGTGCCACCAGTGACGGCCCAGTAGCGGGAGGCAATGAGCAGTTCTTC	CATSDGPVAGGNEQFF	TRBD2	NA	TRBV24-1	TRBJ2-1
TGTGCCAGCAGTTTGGGAGGCGAGCAGTACTTC	CASSLGGEQYF	NA	many	TRBV12-3/TRBV12-4	TRBJ2-7
TGTGCCAGCAGCAGCCACAGGGGGGCCGGGGAGCTGTTTTTT	CASSSHRGAGELFF	NA	few	TRBV21-1	TRBJ2-2
TGCGCCAGCAGCCAAGATCTTCCTAGCGGTTACTCCTACGAGCAGTACTTC	CASSQDLPSGYSYEQYF	TRBD2	NA	TRBV4-3	TRBJ2-7
TGTGCCAGCAGCGTAGAGACAGGGTCAGGCTACGAGCAGTACTTC	CASSVETGSGYEQYF	TRBD1	many	TRBV9	TRBJ2-7
TGTGCCAGCAGCTTTACTAGCGACGACACAGATACGCAGTATTTT	CASSFTSDDTDTQYF	TRBD2	NA	TRBV7-9	TRBJ2-3
TGTGCCAGCAGGCCTACCGGGACAGGGGGTATCTATGAGCAGTTCTTC	CASRPTGTGGIYEQFF	TRBD1	NA	TRBV27	TRBJ2-1
TGTGCCAGCAGCTTGGGACTGCAAGAGCAGTTCTTC	CASSLGLQEQFF	NA	NA	TRBV11-2	TRBJ2-1
TGCAGCGTTGAACTGGGATACTCCTACGAGCAGTACTTC	CSVELGYSYEQYF	NA	few	TRBV29-1	TRBJ2-7
TGCGCCAGCAGCCCCGCCGGGACAGGGTCCTACGAGCAGTACTTC	CASSPAGTGSYEQYF	TRBD1	few	TRBV4-1	TRBJ2-7
TGTGCCAGCAGCTCCGACAGGACTTCTCCAGATACGCAGTATTTT	CASSSDRTSPDTQYF	NA	few	TRBV9	TRBJ2-3
TGTGCCAGCAGTTATACGACAGGAGCGGCCCCAGATACGCAGTATTTT	CASSYTTGAAPDTQYF	NA	NA	TRBV6-5	TRBJ2-3
TGTGCCAGCAGCTCCCGGTCGGAGCGGGGAGAGACCCAGTACTTC	CASSSRSERGETQYF	TRBD2	few	TRBV7-9	TRBJ2-5
TGTGCCAGCAGCTTAGAGGGTCAATACGAGCAGTACTTC	CASSLEGQYEQYF	NA	many	TRBV11-1	TRBJ2-7
TGTGCCAGCAACCAATACTCAAGTTCCTACGAGCAGTACTTC	CASNQYSSSYEQYF	NA	few	TRBV28	TRBJ2-7
TGTGCCAGCAGTTACTCGGCGCCAGAAGAGACCCAGTACTTC	CASSYSAPEETQYF	NA	few	TRBV6-5	TRBJ2-5
TGTGCCAGCAGCCCTCACACGTCGAACACTGAAGCTTTCTTT	CASSPHTSNTEAFF	NA	NA	TRBV7-9	TRBJ1-1